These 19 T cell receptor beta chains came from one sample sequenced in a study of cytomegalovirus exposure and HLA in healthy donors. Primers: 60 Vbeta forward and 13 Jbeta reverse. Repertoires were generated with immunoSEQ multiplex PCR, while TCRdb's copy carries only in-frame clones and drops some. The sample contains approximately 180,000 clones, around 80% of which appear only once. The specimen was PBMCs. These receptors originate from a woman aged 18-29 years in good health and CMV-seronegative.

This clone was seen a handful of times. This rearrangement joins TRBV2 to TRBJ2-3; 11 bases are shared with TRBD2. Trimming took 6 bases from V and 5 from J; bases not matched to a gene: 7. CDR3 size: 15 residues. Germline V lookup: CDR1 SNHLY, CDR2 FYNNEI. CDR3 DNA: TGTGCCAGCAGAGAAACTAGCGGGAGAGGAGATACGCAGTATTTT. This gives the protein CASRETSGRGDTQYF.

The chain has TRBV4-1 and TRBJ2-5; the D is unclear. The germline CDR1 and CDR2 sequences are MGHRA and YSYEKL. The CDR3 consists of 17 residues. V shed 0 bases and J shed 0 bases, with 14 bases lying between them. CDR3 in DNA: TGCGCCAGCAGCCAAGATCGGCCAGGATCGTACCAAGAGACCCAGTACTTC. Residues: CASSQDRPGSYQETQYF.

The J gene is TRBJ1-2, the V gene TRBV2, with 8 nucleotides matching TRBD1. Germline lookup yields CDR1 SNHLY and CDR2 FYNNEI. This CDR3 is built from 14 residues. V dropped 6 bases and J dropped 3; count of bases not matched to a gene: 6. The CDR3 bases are TGTGCCAGCAGCCCAGGGGGCTCTTACTATGGCTACACCTTC. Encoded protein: CASSPGGSYYGYTF.

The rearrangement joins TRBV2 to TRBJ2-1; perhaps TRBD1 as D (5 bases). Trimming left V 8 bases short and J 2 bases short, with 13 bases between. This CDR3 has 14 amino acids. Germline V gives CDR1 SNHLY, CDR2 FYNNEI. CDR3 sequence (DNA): TGTGCCAGCTGGGGCTCAAGGCCCTACAATGAGCAGTTCTTC. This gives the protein CASWGSRPYNEQFF.

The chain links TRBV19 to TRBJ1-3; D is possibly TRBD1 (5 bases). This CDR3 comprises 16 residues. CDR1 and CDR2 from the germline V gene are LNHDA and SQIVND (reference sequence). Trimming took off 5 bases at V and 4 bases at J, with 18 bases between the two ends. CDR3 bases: TGTGCCAGTAGTCAAAGGGGCGTTGGGCAGGGAAACACCATATATTTT. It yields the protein CASSQRGVGQGNTIYF.

In DNA, the CDR3 is TGTGCCAGCAGTTACTCGGGGCGTCAGTACGAGCAGTACTTC. As protein: CASSYSGRQYEQYF. The chain recombines TRBV6-5 with TRBJ2-7, with TRBD1 as a possible D gene (5 bases). V was trimmed by 0 bases and J by 4 bases, leaving 10 bases between them. This CDR3 comprises 14 residues. The germline CDR1 and CDR2 sequences are MNHEY and SVGAGI.

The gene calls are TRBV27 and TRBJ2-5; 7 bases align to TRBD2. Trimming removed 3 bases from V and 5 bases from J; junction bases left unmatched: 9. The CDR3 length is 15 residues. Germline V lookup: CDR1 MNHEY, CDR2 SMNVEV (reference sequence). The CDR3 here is CASSLSAGVGETQYF. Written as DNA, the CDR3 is TGTGCCAGCAGTTTGAGTGCGGGAGTAGGCGAGACCCAGTACTTC.

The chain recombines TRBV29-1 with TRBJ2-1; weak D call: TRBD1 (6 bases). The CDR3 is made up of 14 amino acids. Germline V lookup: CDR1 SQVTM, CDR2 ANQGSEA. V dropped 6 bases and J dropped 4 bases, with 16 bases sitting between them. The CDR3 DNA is TGCAGCGTAGCAGGGGAAGGGCTTTACAATGAGCAGTTCTTC. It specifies CSVAGEGLYNEQFF.

Here the CDR3 DNA reads TGTGCCATCAGTGAGTTGGGGGCACGGCAGCCCCAGCATTTT. This translates into CAISELGARQPQHF. The chain joins TRBV10-3 to TRBJ1-5; D is perhaps TRBD1 (6 bases). V lost 1 base to trimming and J lost 7 bases, with 11 bases between them. The germline CDR1 and CDR2 sequences are ENHRY and SYGVKD. The CDR3 runs 14 residues.

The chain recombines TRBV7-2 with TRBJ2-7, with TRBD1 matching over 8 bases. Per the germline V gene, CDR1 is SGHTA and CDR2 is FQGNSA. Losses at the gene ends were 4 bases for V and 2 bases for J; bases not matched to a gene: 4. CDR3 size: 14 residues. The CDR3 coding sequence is TGTGCCAGCAGCTGGGGGACAGGTACCTACGAGCAGTACTTC. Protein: CASSWGTGTYEQYF.

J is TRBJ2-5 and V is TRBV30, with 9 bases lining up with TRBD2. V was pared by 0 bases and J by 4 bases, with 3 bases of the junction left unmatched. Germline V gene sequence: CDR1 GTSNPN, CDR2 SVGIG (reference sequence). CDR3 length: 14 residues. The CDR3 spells CAWSVGAGGETQYF. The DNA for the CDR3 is TGTGCCTGGAGTGTGGGAGCGGGAGGAGAGACCCAGTACTTC.

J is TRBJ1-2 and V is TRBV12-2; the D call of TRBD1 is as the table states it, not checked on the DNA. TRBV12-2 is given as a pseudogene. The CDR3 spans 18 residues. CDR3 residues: CASRFPSRPGTGNYGYTF. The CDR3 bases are TGTGCAAGTCGCTTCCCATCTCGTCCCGGGACAGGGAACTATGGCTACACCTTC.

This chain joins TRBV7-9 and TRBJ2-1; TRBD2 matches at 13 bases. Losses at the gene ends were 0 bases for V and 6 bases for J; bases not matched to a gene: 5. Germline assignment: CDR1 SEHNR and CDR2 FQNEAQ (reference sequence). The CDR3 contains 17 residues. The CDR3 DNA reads TGTGCCAGCAGCTTAGCGGGAACTAGCGGGAGGGCCAATGAGCAGTTCTTC. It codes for CASSLAGTSGRANEQFF.

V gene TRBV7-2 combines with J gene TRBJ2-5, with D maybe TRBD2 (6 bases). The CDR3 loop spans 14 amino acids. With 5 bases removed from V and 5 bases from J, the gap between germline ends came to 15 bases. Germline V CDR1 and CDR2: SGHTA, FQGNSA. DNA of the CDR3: TGTGCCAGCAGCCCTAAGACTAGAGCGGAGACCCAGTACTTC. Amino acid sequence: CASSPKTRAETQYF.

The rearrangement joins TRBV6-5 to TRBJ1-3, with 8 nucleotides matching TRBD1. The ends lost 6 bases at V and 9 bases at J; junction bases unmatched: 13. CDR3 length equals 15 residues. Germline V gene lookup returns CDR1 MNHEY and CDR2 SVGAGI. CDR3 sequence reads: CASSRQGTRGSTIYF. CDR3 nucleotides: TGTGCCAGCAGCCGACAGGGGACCCGCGGGAGCACCATATATTTT.

In nucleotides, the CDR3 is TGTGCCAGCAGCTTCCAGGGGAAGACTGAAGCTTTCTTT. It translates to CASSFQGKTEAFF. The genes are TRBV5-4 and TRBJ1-1, with D possibly TRBD1 on 6 matching bases. Germline CDR1 reads SGHNT; CDR2 reads YYREEE (reference sequence). The CDR3 consists of 13 residues. V was pared by 2 bases and J by 5 bases, with 10 bases between.

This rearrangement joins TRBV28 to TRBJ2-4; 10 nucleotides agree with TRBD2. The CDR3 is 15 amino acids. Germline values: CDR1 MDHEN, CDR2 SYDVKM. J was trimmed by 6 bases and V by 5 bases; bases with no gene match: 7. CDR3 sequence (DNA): TGTGCCAGCAGTGTGCAGCGGGGGGGGAGAAACATTCAGTACTTC. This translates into CASSVQRGGRNIQYF.

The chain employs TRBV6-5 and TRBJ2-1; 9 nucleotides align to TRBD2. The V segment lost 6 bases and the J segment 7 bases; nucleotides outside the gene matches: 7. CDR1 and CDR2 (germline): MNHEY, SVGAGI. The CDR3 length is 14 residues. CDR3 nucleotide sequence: TGTGCCAGCAGCAGCGGGGGGAGTGAAAATGAGCAGTTCTTC. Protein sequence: CASSSGGSENEQFF.

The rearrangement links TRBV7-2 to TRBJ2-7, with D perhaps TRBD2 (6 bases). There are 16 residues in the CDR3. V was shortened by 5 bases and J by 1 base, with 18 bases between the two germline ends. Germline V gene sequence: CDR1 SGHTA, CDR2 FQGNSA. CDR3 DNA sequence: TGTGCCAGCAGCCCCGGGACTGCGAAAGAGTCCTACGAGCAGTACTTC. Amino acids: CASSPGTAKESYEQYF.